The 9 T cell receptor beta chains presented below share a single source sample, sequenced in a study of control samples from healthy donors and cancer patients (dated by TCRdb to 2018 to 2020). The library was made by the immunoSEQ multiplex PCR assay. TCRdb's version of the immuneACCESS table is confined to in-frame rearrangements and falls short of the full clone set. An unresolved V gene accounts for under half of the shortfall where checked; the remainder is of unknown origin. The sample data list 100,000 to 150,000 clones, and approximately 92% of these were observed just once. 0.58% of the sample lies in the top ten. Sequencing was performed on PBMCs. These TCRs come from a man of 80 years or more with head and neck cancer.

This chain joins TRBV15 and TRBJ2-7; 10 bases match TRBD2. V lost 2 bases, J lost 2 bases, and 3 bases stayed unmatched. This CDR3 is built from 15 residues. Germline V gene lookup returns CDR1 LNHNV and CDR2 YYDKDF (reference sequence). The CDR3 DNA reads as TGTGCCACCAGCAGAAACAGCGGGGGGGCCTACGAGCAGTACTTC. Translation: CATSRNSGGAYEQYF.

The rearrangement uses TRBV6-5 and TRBJ1-1; D not resolved. Per the germline V gene, CDR1 is MNHEY and CDR2 is SVGAGI. V lost 3 bases and J lost 3, with 8 bases in between. The CDR3 is made up of 13 amino acids. CDR3 nucleotides: TGTGCCAGCAGTTATGTCGCCCACACTGAAGCTTTCTTT. This translates into CASSYVAHTEAFF.

J is TRBJ1-2 and V is TRBV30; D possibly corresponds to TRBD1 (6 bases). V was trimmed by 5 bases and J by 8 bases, leaving 21 bases between them. The CDR3 is 14 amino acids. Germline V gene lookup returns CDR1 GTSNPN and CDR2 SVGIG (reference sequence). CDR3 residues: CAWVVQGVAGGYTF. In DNA form, the CDR3 reads TGTGCCTGGGTGGTACAGGGTGTAGCAGGGGGCTACACCTTC.

The J gene is TRBJ1-4, the V gene TRBV4-2, with TRBD1 matching 7 bases. The ends lost 8 bases at V and 8 bases at J; junction bases unmatched: 8. Germline CDR1 reads LGHNA; CDR2 reads YNFKEQ. This CDR3 region has 13 residues. CDR3: CASLDRIREKLFF. The CDR3, as DNA: TGTGCCAGCCTGGACAGGATCAGGGAAAAACTGTTTTTT.

The rearrangement joins TRBV27 to TRBJ2-7; D may be TRBD2 (5 bases). The V end lost 2 bases, the J end lost 4 bases, and 12 bases lay between the germline ends. Per the germline V gene, CDR1 is MNHEY and CDR2 is SMNVEV (reference sequence). This CDR3 contains 14 residues. DNA of the CDR3: TGTGCCAGCAGTTTACAGCGAACTAGTTACGAGCAGTACTTC. Translating it yields CASSLQRTSYEQYF.

The genes are TRBV19 and TRBJ1-6; D remains unclear. CDR3 length equals 13 residues. Trimming removed 5 bases from V and 10 bases from J, with 12 bases in between. Germline values: CDR1 LNHDA, CDR2 SQIVND (reference sequence). The CDR3, as DNA: TGTGCCAGTAGTGCCCTAATAGGGTCACCCCTCCACTTT. This encodes CASSALIGSPLHF.

The rearrangement uses TRBV19 and TRBJ2-1, with TRBD2 identical over 9 bases. The ends lost 7 bases at V and 5 bases at J; junction bases unmatched: 9. Germline CDR1 LNHDA, CDR2 SQIVND (reference sequence). CDR3 length equals 15 residues. The CDR3 DNA reads as TGTGCCAGTAACTCTCTAGCGGGACACCACAATGAGCAGTTCTTC. This translates into CASNSLAGHHNEQFF.

The V and J genes are TRBV11-2 and TRBJ1-1; TRBD1 might be the D (5 bases). There are 13 residues in the CDR3. Trimming stripped 1 base from V and 10 bases from J, with 13 bases between. Germline V gene lookup returns CDR1 SGHAT and CDR2 FQNNGV. CDR3 bases: TGTGCCAGCAGCTTAGGCCGTGGGGGTGTAGCTTTCTTT. As protein: CASSLGRGGVAFF.

J is TRBJ2-1 and V is TRBV4-2; the match to TRBD2 covers 8 bases. CDR1 and CDR2 (germline): LGHNA, YNFKEQ. V trimming: 2 bases; J trimming: 0 bases; junction bases outside the gene matches: 6. The CDR3 sequence is 17 residues long. In DNA form, the CDR3 reads TGTGCCAGCAGCCAAACTAGCGGCTCAAGCTCCTACAATGAGCAGTTCTTC. This sequence encodes CASSQTSGSSSYNEQFF.